These 9 T cell receptor beta chains share one sample of origin, sequenced in a study of T-cell memory formation after mild COVID-19 (dated by TCRdb to the early 2020s). Library method: 5' RACE. Sequencing instrument: Illumina NovaSeq 6000. Starting from the raw public reads, TCRdb applied fastp trimming at Q25, assembled clones with MiXCR and retained in-frame beta chains. For every CDR3 protein sequence, its rows merge into one entry that carries the most common genes and DNA. This sample lists 300,000 to 350,000 distinct CDR3 sequences; over 10% were detected once. About 22% of the sample goes to the ten largest clones. Sequenced: PBMCs or a T cell subset sorted from them (not recorded which). These TCRs come from a young man who had mild COVID-19 (a few samples of this study predate the infection). The sample titles of this study are shuffled in the database, so cell type and time point are left out; the donor was told from shared clones.

The chain recombines TRBV9 with TRBJ2-3, with TRBD2 matching 11 bases. This CDR3 comprises 15 residues. Looked up from germline, CDR1 is SGDLS and CDR2 is YYNGEE. The V gene end was trimmed by 2 bases and the J gene end by 5 bases; junction bases not matched to a gene: 4. DNA for the CDR3: TGTGCCAGCAGCGTCCTAGCGGGGGGAGTAGATACGCAGTATTTT. This gives the protein CASSVLAGGVDTQYF.

V usage is TRBV20-1 and J usage is TRBJ2-1; 11 bases line up with TRBD2. The CDR3 loop spans 13 amino acids. Germline loops: CDR1 DFQATT, CDR2 SNEGSKA (reference sequence). Trimming cost V 4 bases and J 5 bases; bases outside gene matches: 1. The CDR3 here is CSAIAGGNNEQFF. The CDR3 DNA sequence: TGCAGTGCTATAGCGGGGGGGAACAATGAGCAGTTCTTC.

This clonotype was observed a handful of times. The J gene is TRBJ2-3, the V gene TRBV9; the match to TRBD1 covers 7 bases. J was trimmed by 0 bases and V by 4 bases; bases with no gene match: 5. In germline, CDR1 is SGDLS, CDR2 YYNGEE. CDR3 length equals 15 residues. This CDR3 reads CASSPGTVSTDTQYF. In DNA form, the CDR3 reads TGTGCCAGCAGCCCCGGGACAGTTAGCACAGATACGCAGTATTTT. Full variable domain (rest looked up from reference TRBV9 and TRBJ2-3): DSGVTQTPKHLITATGQRVTLRCSPRSGDLSVYWYQQSLDQGLQFLIQYYNGEERAKGNILERFSAQQFPDLHSELNLSSLELGDSALYFCASSPGTVSTDTQYFGPGTRLTVL.

The table lists this clonotype with many counts. The rearrangement uses TRBV29-1 and TRBJ1-1; D gene ambiguous. V was trimmed by 2 bases and J by 0 bases, leaving 7 bases between them. The CDR3 has 13 amino acids. The germline V gene has CDR1 SQVTM and CDR2 ANQGSEA. CDR3 coding DNA: TGCAGCGTTGAACCGTTTGTGAACACTGAAGCTTTCTTT. This codes for CSVEPFVNTEAFF. Supplemented by reference TRBV29-1 and TRBJ1-1, the full variable domain reads SAVISQKPSRDICQRGTSLTIQCQVDSQVTMMFWYRQQPGQSLTLIATANQGSEATYESGFVIDKFPISRPNLTFSTLTVSNMSPEDSSIYLCSVEPFVNTEAFFGQGTRLTVV.

V is TRBV7-9 and J is TRBJ1-6, with 8 bases aligning to TRBD1. This CDR3 is 17 amino acids long. The germline CDR1 and CDR2 sequences are SEHNR and FQNEAQ (reference sequence). V dropped 1 base and J dropped 10; count of bases not matched to a gene: 12. This CDR3 reads CASSLVDRGASYSPLHF. DNA for the CDR3: TGTGCCAGCAGCTTAGTCGACAGGGGAGCTAGTTACTCACCCCTCCACTTT.

This clonotype was counted between two and nine times. The chain has TRBV5-1 and TRBJ1-6, with D unclear. Germline CDR1 and CDR2: SGHRS and YFSETQ. Trimming pared 4 bases from V and 6 bases from J, leaving 11 bases between. There are 14 residues in the CDR3. This chain's CDR3 is CASSKLLGNSPLHF. Written as DNA, the CDR3 is TGCGCCAGCAGCAAACTACTCGGTAATTCACCCCTCCACTTT.

This clonotype was recorded a few times. The J gene is TRBJ2-2, the V gene TRBV12-3 or TRBV12-4; D may correspond to TRBD1 or TRBD2 (6 bases each). This CDR3 is built from 14 residues. The V gene lost 5 bases and the J gene lost 5 bases, with 12 bases spanning the gap. Written as DNA, the CDR3 is TGTGCCAGCAGTCCCCGGGGGCGAACCGGGGAGCTGTTTTTT. Translated, it gives CASSPRGRTGELFF.

The V call is TRBV28, the J call TRBJ1-5, with 8 nucleotides matching TRBD1. Per germline, CDR1 MDHEN and CDR2 SYDVKM. Losses at the gene ends were 8 bases for V and 7 bases for J; bases not matched to a gene: 10. This CDR3 has 14 residues. CDR3 sequence (DNA): TGTGCCAGCGGGGGTACAGGGGGTTACCAGCCCCAGCATTTT. Translation gives CASGGTGGYQPQHF.

CDR3 loop: CASSLGRAGFTEAFF. CDR3 bases: TGTGCCAGCAGTTTAGGCAGGGCAGGGTTCACTGAAGCTTTCTTT. V is TRBV12-3 or TRBV12-4 and J is TRBJ1-1; D possibly corresponds to TRBD1 (5 bases). CDR3 length: 15 amino acids. V lost 1 base to trimming and J lost 4 bases, with 13 bases between them.